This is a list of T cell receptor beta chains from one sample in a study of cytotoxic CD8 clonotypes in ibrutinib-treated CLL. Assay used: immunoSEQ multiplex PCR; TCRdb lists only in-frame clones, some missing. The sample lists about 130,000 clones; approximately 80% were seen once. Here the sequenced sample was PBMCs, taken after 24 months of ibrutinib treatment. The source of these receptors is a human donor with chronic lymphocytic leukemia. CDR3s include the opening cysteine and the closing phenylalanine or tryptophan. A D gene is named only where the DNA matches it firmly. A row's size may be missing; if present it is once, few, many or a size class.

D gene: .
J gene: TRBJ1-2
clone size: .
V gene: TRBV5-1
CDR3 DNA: TGCGCCAGCAGCGACCCGGACCGCTATGGCTACACCTTC
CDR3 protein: CASSDPDRYGYTF

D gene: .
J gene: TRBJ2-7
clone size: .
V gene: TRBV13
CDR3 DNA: TGTGCCAGCAGCTTTAGTCGGGGGACCTCCTACGAGCAGTACTTC
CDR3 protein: CASSFSRGTSYEQYF

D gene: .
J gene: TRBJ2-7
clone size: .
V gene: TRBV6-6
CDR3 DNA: TGTGCCAGCATCGACACGGGCCCTTCGGGCTACGAGCAGTACTTC
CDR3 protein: CASIDTGPSGYEQYF

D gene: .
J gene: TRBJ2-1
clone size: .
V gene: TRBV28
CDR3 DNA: TGTGCCAGCAGTTCCAGGGGGGACAATGAGCAGTTCTTC
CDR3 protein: CASSSRGDNEQFF

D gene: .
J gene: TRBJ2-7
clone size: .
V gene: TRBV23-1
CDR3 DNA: TGCGCCAGCAGGGGAGGGACAGGTCGCAGTGCGATATCCTACGAGCAGTACTTC
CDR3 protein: CASRGGTGRSAISYEQYF

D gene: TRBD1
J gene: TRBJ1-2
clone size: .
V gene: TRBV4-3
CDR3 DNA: TGCGCCAGCAGCCAACGACAGGGTTTCGATGGCTACACCTTC
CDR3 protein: CASSQRQGFDGYTF

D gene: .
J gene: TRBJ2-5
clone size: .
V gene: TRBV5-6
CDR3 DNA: TGTGCCAGCAGCGGGCCGGGCCGACGGGGGCAAGAGACCCAGTACTTC
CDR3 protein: CASSGPGRRGQETQYF

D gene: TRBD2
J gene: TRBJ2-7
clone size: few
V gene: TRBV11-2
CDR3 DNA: TGTGCCAGCAGCTTAGTCGCGGGGGGTGGCGAGCAGTACTTC
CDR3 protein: CASSLVAGGGEQYF

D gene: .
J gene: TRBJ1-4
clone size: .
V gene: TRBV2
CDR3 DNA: TGTGCCAGCATCAGGGACCAAAATGAAAAACTGTTTTTT
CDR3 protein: CASIRDQNEKLFF

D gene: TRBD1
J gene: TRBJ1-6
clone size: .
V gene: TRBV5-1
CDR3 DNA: TGCGCCAGCAGCTTGGGGGGGACAGGGGATTCACCCCTCCACTTT
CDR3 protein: CASSLGGTGDSPLHF

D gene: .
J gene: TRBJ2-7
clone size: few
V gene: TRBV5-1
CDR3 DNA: TGCGCCAGCAGCTTGTCCCCCTCGCGCGAGCAGTACTTC
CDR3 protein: CASSLSPSREQYF

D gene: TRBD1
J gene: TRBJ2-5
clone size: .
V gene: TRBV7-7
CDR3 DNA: TGTGCCAGCAGCCCCCGACCGGGACAGGGTGTAGAGACCCAGTACTTC
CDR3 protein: CASSPRPGQGVETQYF

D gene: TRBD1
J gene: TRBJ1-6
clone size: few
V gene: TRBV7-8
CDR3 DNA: TGTGCCAGCAGCTTAGAAGGGACAGAGGATTCACCCCTCCACTTT
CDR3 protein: CASSLEGTEDSPLHF

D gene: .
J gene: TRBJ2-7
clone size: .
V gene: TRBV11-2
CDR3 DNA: TGTGCCAGCAGCTCCTACTACGAGCAGTACTTC
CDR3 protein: CASSSYYEQYF

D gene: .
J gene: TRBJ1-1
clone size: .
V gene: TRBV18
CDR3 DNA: TGTGCCAGCTCACCAGGAAGGTCGGGCACTGAAGCTTTCTTT
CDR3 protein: CASSPGRSGTEAFF

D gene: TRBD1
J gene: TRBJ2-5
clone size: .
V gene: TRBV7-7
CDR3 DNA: TGTGCCTCAGGCTGGGACAGGCAAGAGACCCAGTACTTC
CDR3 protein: CASGWDRQETQYF

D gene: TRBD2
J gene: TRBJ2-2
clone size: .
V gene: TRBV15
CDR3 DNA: TGTGCCACCAGCAGAGATAGGAAAGGGACTAGCGGGGGCGCGAACACCGGGGAGCTGTTTTTT
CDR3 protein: CATSRDRKGTSGGANTGELFF

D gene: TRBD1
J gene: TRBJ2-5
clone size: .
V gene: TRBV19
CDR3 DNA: TGTGCCAGTAGTACCTCCGGGACAGTCCAAGAGACCCAGTACTTC
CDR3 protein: CASSTSGTVQETQYF

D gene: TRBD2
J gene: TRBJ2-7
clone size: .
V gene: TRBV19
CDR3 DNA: TGTGCCAGTATCCCCCGCGGGGGGGCAGGAGAGCAGTACTTC
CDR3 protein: CASIPRGGAGEQYF

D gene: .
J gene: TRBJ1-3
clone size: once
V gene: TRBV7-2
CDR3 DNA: TGTGCCAGCAGCTTAGCTTCGAGGACTTACGCGAGCTCTGGAAACACCATATATTTT
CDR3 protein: CASSLASRTYASSGNTIYF

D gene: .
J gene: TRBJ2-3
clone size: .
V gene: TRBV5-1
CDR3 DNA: TGCGCCAGCAAAGACAGCAACACAGATACGCAGTATTTT
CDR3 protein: CASKDSNTDTQYF

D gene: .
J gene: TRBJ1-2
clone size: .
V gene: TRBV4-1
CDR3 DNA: TGCGCCAGCAGCCTCACGGGTGGGCAGAAAGCCTATGGCTACACCTTC
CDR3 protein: CASSLTGGQKAYGYTF

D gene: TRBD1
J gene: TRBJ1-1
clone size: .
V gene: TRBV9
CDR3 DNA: TGTGCCAGCAGCGTAGACATGTTAGTCCCGGACAGGGAGGGCACTGAAGCTTTCTTT
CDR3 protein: CASSVDMLVPDREGTEAFF

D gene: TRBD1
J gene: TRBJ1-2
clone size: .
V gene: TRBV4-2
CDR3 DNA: TGTGCCAGCAGCCGGGCAGGGGGCTTGTATGGCTACACCTTC
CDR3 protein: CASSRAGGLYGYTF

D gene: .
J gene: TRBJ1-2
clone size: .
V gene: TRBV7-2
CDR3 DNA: TGTGCCAGCACTCAAAACAGGGTGGGAAACTATGGCTACACCTTC
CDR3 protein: CASTQNRVGNYGYTF

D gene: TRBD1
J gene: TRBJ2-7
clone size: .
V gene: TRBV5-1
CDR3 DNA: TGCGCCAGCAGCTTGGGATTAACGGGACAGGTCGACGAGCAGTACTTC
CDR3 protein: CASSLGLTGQVDEQYF

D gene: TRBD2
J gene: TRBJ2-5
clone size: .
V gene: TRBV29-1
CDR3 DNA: TGCAGCGTCGGGACTAGCGGGGGGCTGGCGGAGACCCAGTACTTC
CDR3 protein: CSVGTSGGLAETQYF

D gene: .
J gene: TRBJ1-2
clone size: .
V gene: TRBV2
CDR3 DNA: TGTGCCAGCAGTGTTTACAGGGAGGATGGCTACACCTTC
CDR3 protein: CASSVYREDGYTF

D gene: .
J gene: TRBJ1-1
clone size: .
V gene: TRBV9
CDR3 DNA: TGTGCCAGCAGCGTTGGGACCGCTAACACTGAAGCTTTCTTT
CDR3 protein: CASSVGTANTEAFF

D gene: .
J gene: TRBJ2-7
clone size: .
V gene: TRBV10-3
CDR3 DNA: TGTGCCATATCCAGGGTCCGGGACTCCTACGAGCAGTACTTC
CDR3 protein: CAISRVRDSYEQYF

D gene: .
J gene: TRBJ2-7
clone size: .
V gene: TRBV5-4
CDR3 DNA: TGTGCCAGCAGCCCAGGCGGGTCCTACGAGCAGTACTTC
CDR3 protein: CASSPGGSYEQYF

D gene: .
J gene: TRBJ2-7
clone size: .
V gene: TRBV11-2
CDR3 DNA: TGTGCCAGCAGCTTAGACTGGGGGGCCCCCCACGAGCAGTACTTC
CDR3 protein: CASSLDWGAPHEQYF

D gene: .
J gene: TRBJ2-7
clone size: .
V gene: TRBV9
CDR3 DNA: TGTGCCAGCAGCGTATCCTGGCAGGGCTACGAGCAATACTTC
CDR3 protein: CASSVSWQGYEQYF

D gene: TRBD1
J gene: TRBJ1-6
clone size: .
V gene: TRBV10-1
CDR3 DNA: TGCGCCAGCAGTGAGTCGACGACAGGGGGCGAGAATTCACCCCTCCACTTT
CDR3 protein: CASSESTTGGENSPLHF

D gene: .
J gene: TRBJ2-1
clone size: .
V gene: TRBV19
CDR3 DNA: TGTGCCAGTAGTAAACAGGGACCCCCCTACAATGAGCAGTTCTTC
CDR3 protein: CASSKQGPPYNEQFF

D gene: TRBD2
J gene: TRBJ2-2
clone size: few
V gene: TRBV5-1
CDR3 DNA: TGCGCCAGCAGCTTAAGCGGGGGGAGTAACACCGGGGAGCTGTTTTTT
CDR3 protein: CASSLSGGSNTGELFF

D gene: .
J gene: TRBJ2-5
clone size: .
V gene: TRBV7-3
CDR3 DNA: TGTGCCAGCAGCTTAAGTGGCCAAGAGACCCAGTACTTC
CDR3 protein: CASSLSGQETQYF

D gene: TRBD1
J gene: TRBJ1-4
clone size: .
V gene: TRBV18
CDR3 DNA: TGTGCCAGCTCACCTCGCCAATTAGGACAGGTCTTTAATGAAAAACTGTTTTTT
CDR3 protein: CASSPRQLGQVFNEKLFF

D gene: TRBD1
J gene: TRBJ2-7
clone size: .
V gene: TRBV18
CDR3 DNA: TGTGCCAGCTCACCGGACAGGTCCTACGAGCAGTACTTC
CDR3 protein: CASSPDRSYEQYF

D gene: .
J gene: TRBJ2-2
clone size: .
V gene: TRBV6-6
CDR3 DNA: TGTGCCAGCAGCCGCCAGGCCCCCGGGAACACCGGGGAGCTGTTTTTT
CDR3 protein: CASSRQAPGNTGELFF

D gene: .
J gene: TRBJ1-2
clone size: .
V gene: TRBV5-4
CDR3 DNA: TGTGCCAGCAGCTTGCAGGGGCTCAGCACCTATGGCTACACCTTC
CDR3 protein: CASSLQGLSTYGYTF

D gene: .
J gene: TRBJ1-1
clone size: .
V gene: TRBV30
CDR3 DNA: TGTGCCTGGAAGCGACGGGAGAACACTGAAGCTTTCTTT
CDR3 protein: CAWKRRENTEAFF